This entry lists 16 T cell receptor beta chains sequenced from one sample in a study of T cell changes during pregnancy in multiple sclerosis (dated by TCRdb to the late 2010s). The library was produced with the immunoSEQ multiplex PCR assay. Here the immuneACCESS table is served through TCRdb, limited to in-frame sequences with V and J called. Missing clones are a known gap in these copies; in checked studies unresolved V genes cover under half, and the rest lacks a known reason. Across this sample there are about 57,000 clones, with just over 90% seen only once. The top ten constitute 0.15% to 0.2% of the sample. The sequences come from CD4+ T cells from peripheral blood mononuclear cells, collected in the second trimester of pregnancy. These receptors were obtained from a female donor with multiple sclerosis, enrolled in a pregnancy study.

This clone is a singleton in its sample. CDR3 nucleotides: TGCGCCAGCAGCTTGGCTGTCAGGGATTCCTCCGATGAGCAGTTCTTC. This sequence encodes CASSLAVRDSSDEQFF. The chain employs TRBV5-1 and TRBJ2-1; the D gene is possibly TRBD1 (5 bases). This CDR3 is 16 amino acids long. The V and J ends lost 0 bases and 8 bases respectively, with 18 bases between them. Germline V gives CDR1 SGHRS, CDR2 YFSETQ.

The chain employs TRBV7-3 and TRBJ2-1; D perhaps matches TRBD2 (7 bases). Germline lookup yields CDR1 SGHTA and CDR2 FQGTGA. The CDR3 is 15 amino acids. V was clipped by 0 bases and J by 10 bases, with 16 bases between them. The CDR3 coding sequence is TGTGCCAGCAGCTTAACTCGAGGGGGGGCCAGGGAGCAGTTCTTC. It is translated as CASSLTRGGAREQFF.

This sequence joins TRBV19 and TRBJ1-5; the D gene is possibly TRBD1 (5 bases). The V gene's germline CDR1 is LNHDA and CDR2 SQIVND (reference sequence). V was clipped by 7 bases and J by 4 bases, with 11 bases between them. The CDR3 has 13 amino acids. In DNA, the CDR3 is TGTGCCAGTAATGATTCAGGGAATCAGCCCCAGCATTTT. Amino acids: CASNDSGNQPQHF. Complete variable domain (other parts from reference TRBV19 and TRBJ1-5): DGGITQSPKYLFRKEGQNVTLSCEQNLNHDAMYWYRQDPGQGLRLIYYSQIVNDFQKGDIAEGYSVSREKKESFPLTVTSAQKNPTAFYLCASNDSGNQPQHFGDGTRLSIL.

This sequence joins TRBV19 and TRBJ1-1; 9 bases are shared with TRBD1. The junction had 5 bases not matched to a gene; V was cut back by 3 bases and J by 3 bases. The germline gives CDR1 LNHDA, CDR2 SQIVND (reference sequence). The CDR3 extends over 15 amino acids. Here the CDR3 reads CASSIQGQGDTEAFF. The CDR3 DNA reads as TGTGCCAGTAGTATCCAGGGACAGGGAGACACTGAAGCTTTCTTT.

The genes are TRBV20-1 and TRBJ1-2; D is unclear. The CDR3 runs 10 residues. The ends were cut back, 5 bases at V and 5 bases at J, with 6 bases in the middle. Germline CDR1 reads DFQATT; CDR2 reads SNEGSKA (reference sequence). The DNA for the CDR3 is TGCAGTGCTTTTCAATATGGCTACACCTTC. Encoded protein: CSAFQYGYTF.

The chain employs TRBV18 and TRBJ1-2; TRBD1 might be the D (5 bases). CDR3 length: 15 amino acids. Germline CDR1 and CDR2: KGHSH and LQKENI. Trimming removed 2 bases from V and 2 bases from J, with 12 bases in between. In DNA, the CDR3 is TGTGCCAGCTCACCAGGAGGGGAGGGGAACTATGGCTACACCTTC. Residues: CASSPGGEGNYGYTF.

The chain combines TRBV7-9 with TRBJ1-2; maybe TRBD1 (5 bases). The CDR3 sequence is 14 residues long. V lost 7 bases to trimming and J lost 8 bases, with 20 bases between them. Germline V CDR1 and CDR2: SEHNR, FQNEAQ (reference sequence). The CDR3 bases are TGTGCCAGCACCCTGATTACCGCCGGGGGGGGCTACACCTTC. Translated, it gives CASTLITAGGGYTF.

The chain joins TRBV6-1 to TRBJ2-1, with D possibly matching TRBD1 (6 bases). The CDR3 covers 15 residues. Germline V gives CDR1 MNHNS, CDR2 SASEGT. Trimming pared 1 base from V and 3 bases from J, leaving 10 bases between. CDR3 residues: CASSEEGDRYNEQFF. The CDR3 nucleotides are TGTGCCAGCAGTGAAGAGGGGGACCGCTACAATGAGCAGTTCTTC.

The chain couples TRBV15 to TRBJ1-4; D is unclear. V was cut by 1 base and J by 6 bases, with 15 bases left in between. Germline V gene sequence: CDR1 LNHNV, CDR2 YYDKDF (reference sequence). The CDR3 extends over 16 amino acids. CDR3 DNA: TGTGCCACCAGCAGAGTGGAGGCCTCGAGGGATGAAAAACTGTTTTTT. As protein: CATSRVEASRDEKLFF.

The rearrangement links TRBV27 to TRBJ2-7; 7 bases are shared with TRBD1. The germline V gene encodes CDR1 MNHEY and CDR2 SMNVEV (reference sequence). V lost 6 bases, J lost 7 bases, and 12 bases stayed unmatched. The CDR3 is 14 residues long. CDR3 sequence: CASSITQGTGEQYF. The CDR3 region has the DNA TGTGCCAGCAGCATCACACAGGGGACGGGAGAGCAGTACTTC.

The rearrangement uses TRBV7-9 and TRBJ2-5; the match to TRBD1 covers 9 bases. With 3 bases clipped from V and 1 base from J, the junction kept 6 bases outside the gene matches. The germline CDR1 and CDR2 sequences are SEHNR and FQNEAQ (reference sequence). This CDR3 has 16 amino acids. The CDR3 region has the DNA TGTGCCAGCAGCTTTTCCGGGACAGGGCCCCAAGAGACCCAGTACTTC. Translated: CASSFSGTGPQETQYF.

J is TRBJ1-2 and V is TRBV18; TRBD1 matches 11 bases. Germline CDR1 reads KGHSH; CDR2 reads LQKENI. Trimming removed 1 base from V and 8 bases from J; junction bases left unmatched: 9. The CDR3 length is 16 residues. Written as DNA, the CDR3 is TGTGCCAGCTCACCACTTCAAGGACAGGGGGCCATCGGCTACACCTTC. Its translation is CASSPLQGQGAIGYTF.

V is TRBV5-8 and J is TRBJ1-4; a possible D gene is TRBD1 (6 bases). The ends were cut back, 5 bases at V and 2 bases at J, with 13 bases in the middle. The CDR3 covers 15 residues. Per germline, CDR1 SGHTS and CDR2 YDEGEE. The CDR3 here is CASRTGRVTNEKLFF. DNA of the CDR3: TGTGCCAGCAGGACAGGAAGAGTGACTAATGAAAAACTGTTTTTT.

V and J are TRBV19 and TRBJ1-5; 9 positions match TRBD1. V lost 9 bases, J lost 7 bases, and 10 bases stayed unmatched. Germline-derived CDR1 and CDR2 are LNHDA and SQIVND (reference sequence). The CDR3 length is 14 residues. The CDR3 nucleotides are TGTGCCAGCACAACGACAGGGGGATTCCAGCCCCAGCATTTT. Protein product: CASTTTGGFQPQHF.

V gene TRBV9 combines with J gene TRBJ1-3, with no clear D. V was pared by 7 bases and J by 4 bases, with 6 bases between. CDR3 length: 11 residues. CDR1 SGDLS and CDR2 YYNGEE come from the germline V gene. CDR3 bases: TGTGCCAGCGAGTCAGGAAACACCATATATTTT. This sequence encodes CASESGNTIYF.

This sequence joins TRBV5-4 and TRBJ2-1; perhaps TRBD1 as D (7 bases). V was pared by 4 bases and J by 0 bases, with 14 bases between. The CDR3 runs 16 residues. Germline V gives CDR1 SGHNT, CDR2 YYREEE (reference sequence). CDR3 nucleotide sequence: TGTGCCAGCAGCCCCCAGGGGGGAGGCTCCTACAATGAGCAGTTCTTC. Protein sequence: CASSPQGGGSYNEQFF.